What follows are 8 T cell receptor beta chains derived from one specimen sequenced in a study of T-cell memory formation after mild COVID-19. Each CDR3 protein gets one entry after TCRdb re-called the 5' RACE reads with MiXCR. The sample yields around 340,000 distinct CDR3 sequences, approximately 15% seen once. Material for sequencing was PBMCs or a T cell subset sorted from them (not recorded which). Every receptor here comes from a man between 18 and 35 years old who had mild COVID-19 (a few samples of this study predate the infection). Cell type and time point are not known.

This clonotype was found a few times. The germline gene is not matched at one end of the junction; a read error may be the cause. This rearrangement joins TRBV7-2 to TRBJ2-1, with 11 bases lining up with TRBD1. Germline V gene sequence: CDR1 SGHTA, CDR2 FQGNSA. The CDR3 sequence is 15 residues long. The CDR3 bases are TGTGCCAGCAGCATTGGACAGGGGGCCCACAATGTGCAGTTCTTC. Its protein is CASSIGQGAHNVQFF. The whole variable domain, filled in from reference TRBV7-2 and TRBJ2-1, reads GAGVSQSPSNKVTEKGKDVELRCDPISGHTALYWYRQSLGQGLEFLIYFQGNSAPDKSGLPSDRFSAERTGGSVSTLTIQRTQQEDSAVYLCASSIGQGAHNVQFFGPGTRLTVL.

The chain joins TRBV6-6 to TRBJ2-3; 11 bases fit TRBD2. With V trimmed by 4 bases and J by 5 bases, 11 bases remained unmatched. Germline V lookup: CDR1 MNHNY, CDR2 SVGAGI (reference sequence). The CDR3 sequence is 17 residues long. In DNA form, the CDR3 reads TGTGCCAGCAGTTCCCCTGAGGTAGCGGGGGGGGAAGATACGCAGTATTTT. This codes for CASSSPEVAGGEDTQYF.

J is TRBJ1-2 and V is TRBV9; no firm D call. The CDR3 runs 15 residues. Looked up from germline, CDR1 is SGDLS and CDR2 is YYNGEE. V shed 3 bases and J shed 4 bases, with 16 bases lying between them. The CDR3, as DNA: TGTGCCAGCAGCGCCGCGGGATCTACCGGCTATGGCTACACCTTC. It translates to CASSAAGSTGYGYTF.

V gene TRBV7-9 combines with J gene TRBJ2-1; D is ambiguous. Trimming shortened V by 2 bases and J by 7 bases, and 3 bases separated the two germline ends. The length of the CDR3 is 11 residues. From germline, CDR1 is SEHNR and CDR2 FQNEAQ (reference sequence). CDR3 sequence reads: CASSLKNEQFF. DNA of the CDR3: TGTGCCAGCAGCTTAAAAAATGAGCAGTTCTTC.

This clonotype was detected only a few times. The chain uses TRBV23-1 and TRBJ1-5; D unresolved. TRBV23-1 carries the ORF label, with uncertain function. Trimming left V 2 bases short and J 0 bases short, with 17 bases between. CDR3 size: 18 residues. The CDR3 DNA follows: TGCGCCAGCAGTCAACCCACCGAGGCGGCTTTTAGCAATCAGCCCCAGCATTTT. Protein: CASSQPTEAAFSNQPQHF.

This clonotype was detected only a few times. This chain links TRBV7-9 with TRBJ1-1; the D is unclear. Trimming shortened V by 3 bases and J by 4 bases, and 12 bases separated the two germline ends. The CDR3 consists of 14 residues. Germline CDR1 and CDR2: SEHNR and FQNEAQ (reference sequence). CDR3 nucleotides: TGTGCCAGCAGCTTCGGGGTCGTGAGCACTGAAGCTTTCTTT. It is translated as CASSFGVVSTEAFF.

This clonotype was recorded a few times. The V and J genes are TRBV15 and TRBJ2-1, with D unclear. V lost 5 bases and J lost 6, with 17 bases in between. Germline CDR1 LNHNV, CDR2 YYDKDF (reference sequence). There are 15 residues in the CDR3. CDR3 amino acids: CATSGPRQMSNEQFF. CDR3 sequence (DNA): TGTGCCACCAGCGGACCTAGACAAATGTCCAATGAGCAGTTCTTC.

Comments on this clonotype: A junction boundary mismatches the germline segment, possibly from a read error. J is TRBJ1-2 and V is TRBV5-1, with D possibly matching TRBD1 (5 bases). From germline, CDR1 is SGHRS and CDR2 YFSETQ. The CDR3 is 15 amino acids. The CDR3 reads CASSLGQGTVYAYTF. The CDR3 bases are TGCGCCAGCAGCTTGGGTCAGGGTACCGTCTATGCCTACACCTTC.